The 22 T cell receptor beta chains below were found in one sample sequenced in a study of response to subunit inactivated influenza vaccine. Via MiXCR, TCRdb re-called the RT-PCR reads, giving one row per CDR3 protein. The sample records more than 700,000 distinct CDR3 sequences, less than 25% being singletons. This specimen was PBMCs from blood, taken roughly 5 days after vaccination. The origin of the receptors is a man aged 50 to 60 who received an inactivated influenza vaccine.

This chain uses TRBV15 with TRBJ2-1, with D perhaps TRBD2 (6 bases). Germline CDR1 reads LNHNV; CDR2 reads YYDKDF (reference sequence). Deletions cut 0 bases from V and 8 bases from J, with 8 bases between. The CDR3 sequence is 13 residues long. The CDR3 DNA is TGTGCCACCAGCAGAGATCGGGGGTATGAGCAGTTCTTC. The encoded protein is CATSRDRGYEQFF.

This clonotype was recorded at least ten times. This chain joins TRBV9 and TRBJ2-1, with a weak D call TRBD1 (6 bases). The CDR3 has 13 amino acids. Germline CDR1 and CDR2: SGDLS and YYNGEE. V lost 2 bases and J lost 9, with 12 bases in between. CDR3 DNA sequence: TGTGCCAGCAGCGTGGGTCAGGGGCTTGAGCAGTTCTTC. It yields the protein CASSVGQGLEQFF.

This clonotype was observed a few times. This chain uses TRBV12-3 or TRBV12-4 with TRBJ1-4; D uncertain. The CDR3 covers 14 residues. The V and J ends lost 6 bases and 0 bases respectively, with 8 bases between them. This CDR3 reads CASRNSATNEKLFF. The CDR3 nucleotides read TGTGCCAGCAGGAACAGTGCAACTAATGAAAAACTGTTTTTT.

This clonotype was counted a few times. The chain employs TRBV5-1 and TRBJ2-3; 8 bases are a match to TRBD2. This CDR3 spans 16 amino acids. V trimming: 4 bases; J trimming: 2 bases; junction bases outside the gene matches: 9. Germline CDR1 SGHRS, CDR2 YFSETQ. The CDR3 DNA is TGCGCCAGCAGCCCGGGACTAGTTAAAACCACAGATACGCAGTATTTT. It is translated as CASSPGLVKTTDTQYF. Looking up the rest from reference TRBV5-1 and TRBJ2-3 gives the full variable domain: KAGVTQTPRYLIKTRGQQVTLSCSPISGHRSVSWYQQTPGQGLQFLFEYFSETQRNKGNFPGRFSGRQFSNSRSEMNVSTLELGDSALYLCASSPGLVKTTDTQYFGPGTRLTVL.

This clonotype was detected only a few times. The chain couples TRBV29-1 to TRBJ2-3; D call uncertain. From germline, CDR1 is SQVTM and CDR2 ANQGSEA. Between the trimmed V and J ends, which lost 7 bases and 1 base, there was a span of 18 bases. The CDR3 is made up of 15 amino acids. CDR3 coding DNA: TGCAGCGCCCAGGTCGGCACCACGGGCACAGATACGCAGTATTTT. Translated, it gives CSAQVGTTGTDTQYF.

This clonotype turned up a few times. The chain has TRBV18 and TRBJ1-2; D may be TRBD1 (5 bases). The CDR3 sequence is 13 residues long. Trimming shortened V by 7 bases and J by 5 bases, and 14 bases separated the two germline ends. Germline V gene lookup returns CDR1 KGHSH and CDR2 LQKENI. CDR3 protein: CASCRDPDYGYTF. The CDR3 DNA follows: TGTGCCAGCTGCCGGGACCCGGATTATGGCTACACCTTC.

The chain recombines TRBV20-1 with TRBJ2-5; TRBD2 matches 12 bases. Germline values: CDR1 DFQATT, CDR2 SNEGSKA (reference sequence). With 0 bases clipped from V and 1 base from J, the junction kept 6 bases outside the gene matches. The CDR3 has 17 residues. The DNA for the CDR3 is TGCAGTGCTAGAGATGTCCTAGCGGGAGGGCCCCAAGAGACCCAGTACTTC. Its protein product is CSARDVLAGGPQETQYF.

The CDR3 loop is CASSAVGQGRFF. The DNA of the CDR3 is TGTGCCAGCAGCGCTGTCGGACAGGGCAGGTTCTTC. This rearrangement joins TRBV7-9 to TRBJ2-1; 8 bases match TRBD1. The V segment lost 5 bases and the J segment 15 bases; nucleotides outside the gene matches: 9. The CDR3 covers 12 residues. The germline V gene encodes CDR1 SEHNR and CDR2 FQNEAQ (reference sequence).

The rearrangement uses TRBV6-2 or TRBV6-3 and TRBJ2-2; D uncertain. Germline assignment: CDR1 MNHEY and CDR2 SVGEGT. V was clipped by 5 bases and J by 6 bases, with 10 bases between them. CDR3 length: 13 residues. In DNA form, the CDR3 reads TGTGCCAGCAGTATTGGGGTCGCCGGGGAGCTGTTTTTT. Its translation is CASSIGVAGELFF.

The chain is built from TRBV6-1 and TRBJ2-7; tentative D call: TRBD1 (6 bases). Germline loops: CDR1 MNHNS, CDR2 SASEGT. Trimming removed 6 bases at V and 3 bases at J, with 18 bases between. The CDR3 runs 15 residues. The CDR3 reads CASSPEGTFRYEQYF. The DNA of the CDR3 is TGTGCCAGCAGCCCAGAAGGGACATTCCGCTACGAGCAGTACTTC.

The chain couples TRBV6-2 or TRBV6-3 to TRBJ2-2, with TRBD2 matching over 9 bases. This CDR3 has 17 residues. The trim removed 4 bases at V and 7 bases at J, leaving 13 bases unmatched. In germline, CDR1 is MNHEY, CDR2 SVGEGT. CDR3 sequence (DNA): TGTGCCAGCAGTTCCCGTCTAGCGGGGAGGATGAACGGGGAGCTGTTTTTT. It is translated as CASSSRLAGRMNGELFF.

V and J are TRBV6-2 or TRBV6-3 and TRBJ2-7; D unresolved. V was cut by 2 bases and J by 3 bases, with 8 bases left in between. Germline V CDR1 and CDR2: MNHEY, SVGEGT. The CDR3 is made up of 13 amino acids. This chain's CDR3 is CASSYHENYEQYF. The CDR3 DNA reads TGTGCCAGCAGTTACCACGAGAACTACGAGCAGTACTTC.

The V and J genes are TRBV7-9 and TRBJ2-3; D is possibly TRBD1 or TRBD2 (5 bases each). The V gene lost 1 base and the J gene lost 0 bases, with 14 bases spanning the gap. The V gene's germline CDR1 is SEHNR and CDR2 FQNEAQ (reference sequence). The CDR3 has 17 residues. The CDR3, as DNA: TGTGCCAGCAGCTTAGTAGTTTCCGGGGACAGCACAGATACGCAGTATTTT. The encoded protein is CASSLVVSGDSTDTQYF.

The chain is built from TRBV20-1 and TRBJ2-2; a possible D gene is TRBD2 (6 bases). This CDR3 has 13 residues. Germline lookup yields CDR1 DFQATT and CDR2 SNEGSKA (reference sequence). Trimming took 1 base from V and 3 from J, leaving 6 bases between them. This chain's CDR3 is CSARGGDTGELFF. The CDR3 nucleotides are TGCAGTGCTAGAGGGGGGGACACCGGGGAGCTGTTTTTT.

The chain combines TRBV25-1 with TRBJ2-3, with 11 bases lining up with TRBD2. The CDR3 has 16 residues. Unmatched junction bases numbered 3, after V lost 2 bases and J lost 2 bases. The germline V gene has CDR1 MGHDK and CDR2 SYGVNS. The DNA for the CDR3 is TGTGCCAGCAGTGAAGTAGCGGGAGGGTACACAGATACGCAGTATTTT. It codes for CASSEVAGGYTDTQYF.

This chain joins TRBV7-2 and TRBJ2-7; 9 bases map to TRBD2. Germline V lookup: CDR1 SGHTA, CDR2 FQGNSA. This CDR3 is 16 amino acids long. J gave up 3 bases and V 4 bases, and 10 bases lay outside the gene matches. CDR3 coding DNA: TGTGCCAGCAGCTCCGCGTGGACTAGCGATCTCTACGAGCAGTACTTC. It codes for CASSSAWTSDLYEQYF. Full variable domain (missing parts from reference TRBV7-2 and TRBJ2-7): GAGVSQSPSNKVTEKGKDVELRCDPISGHTALYWYRQSLGQGLEFLIYFQGNSAPDKSGLPSDRFSAERTGGSVSTLTIQRTQQEDSAVYLCASSSAWTSDLYEQYFGPGTRLTVT.

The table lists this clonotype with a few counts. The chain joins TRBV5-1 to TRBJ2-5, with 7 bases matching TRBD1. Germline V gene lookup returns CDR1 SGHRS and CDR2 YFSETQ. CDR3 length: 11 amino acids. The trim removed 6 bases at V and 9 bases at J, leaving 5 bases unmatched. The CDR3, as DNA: TGCGCCAGCAAAGGAACAGGGGCCCAGTACTTC. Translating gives CASKGTGAQYF.

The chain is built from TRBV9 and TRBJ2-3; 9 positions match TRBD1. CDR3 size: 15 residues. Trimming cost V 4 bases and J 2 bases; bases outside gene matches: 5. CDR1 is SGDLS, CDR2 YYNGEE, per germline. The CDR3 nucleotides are TGTGCCAGCAGCCCCGGGACAGGGTTCACAGATACGCAGTATTTT. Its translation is CASSPGTGFTDTQYF.

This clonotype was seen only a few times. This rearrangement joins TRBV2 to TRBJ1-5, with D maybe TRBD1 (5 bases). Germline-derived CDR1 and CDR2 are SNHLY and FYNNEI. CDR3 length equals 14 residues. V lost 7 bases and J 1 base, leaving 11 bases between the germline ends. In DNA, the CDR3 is TGTGCCAGCACGGGGGGGGGAAGCAATCAGCCCCAGCATTTT. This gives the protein CASTGGGSNQPQHF.

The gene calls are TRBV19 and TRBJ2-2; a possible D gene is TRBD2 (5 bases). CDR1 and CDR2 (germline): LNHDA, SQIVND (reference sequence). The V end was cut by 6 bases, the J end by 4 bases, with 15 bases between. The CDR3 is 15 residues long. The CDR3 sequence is CASSESPGSTGELFF. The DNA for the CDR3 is TGTGCCAGTAGCGAAAGTCCGGGGAGCACCGGGGAGCTGTTTTTT.

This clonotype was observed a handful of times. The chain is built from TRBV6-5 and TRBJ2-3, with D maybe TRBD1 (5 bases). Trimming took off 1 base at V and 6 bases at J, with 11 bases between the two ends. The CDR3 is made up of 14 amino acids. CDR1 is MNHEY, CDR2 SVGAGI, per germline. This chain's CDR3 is CASSYLVGLDTQYF. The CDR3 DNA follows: TGTGCCAGCAGTTACTTGGTGGGGCTGGATACGCAGTATTTT.

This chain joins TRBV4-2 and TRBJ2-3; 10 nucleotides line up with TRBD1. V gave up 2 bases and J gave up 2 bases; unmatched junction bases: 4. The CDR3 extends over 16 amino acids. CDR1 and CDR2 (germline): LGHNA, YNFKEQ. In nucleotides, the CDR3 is TGTGCCAGCAGCCAACTGGGACAGGGGTTCACAGATACGCAGTATTTT. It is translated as CASSQLGQGFTDTQYF.